The clone carrying this TCR beta chain was picked up a small number of times. Its antigen is still unknown. Sampling times: baseline, cycle 4 day 1, cycle 7 day 1. The data were obtained in a study of OX40 agonist ivuxolimab in advanced cancers. Study outcomes and limitations: Expanded clones were, on average, more numerous among CD8+ T cells than CD4+.

The CDR3 runs to 14 residues. The germline gives CDR1 SGHNT, CDR2 YYREEE (reference sequence). The germline V and J ends were trimmed by 0 bases and 6 bases, with 12 bases remaining between them. Generated by immunoSEQ multiplex PCR, the TCRdb table keeps only in-frame clones and is missing some. The repertoire consists of tens of thousands of clones, with about nine tenths occurring once and the leading ten covering more than 0.35%. The receptor's source is an adult with an advanced solid tumor such as melanoma, head and neck, liver or kidney cancer. Sequencing used CD4+ or CD8+ T cells sorted from blood, obtained in a trial of the OX40 agonist ivuxolimab. The V and J genes are TRBV5-4 and TRBJ1-1; unclear D gene. The CDR3 loop is CASSLDAGGAEAFF. CDR3 nucleotide sequence: TGTGCCAGCAGCTTGGACGCAGGCGGTGCTGAAGCTTTCTTT.